This T cell receptor beta chain was identified in a study of T cells in Graves' hyperthyroidism and ophthalmopathy. Points from the study as a whole: Peripheral blood also featured most of the thyroid clonotypes expanded above 0.001.

From RNA transcripts, TCR beta CDR3 regions were amplified. TCR CDR3 underwent first-round RT-PCR with the HTBI primer set. In TCRdb, the multiplex PCR reads were re-called with MiXCR into one record per CDR3 protein. The sample holds hundreds of thousands of distinct CDR3 sequences, 13% to 15% seen once. Germline CDR1 is MNHEY and CDR2 is SVGAGI. The length of the CDR3 is 15 residues. V was shortened by 2 bases and J by 0 bases, with 8 bases between the two germline ends. Each patient was aged 18 to 65 and had newly diagnosed hyperthyroidism of under 2 months' duration. This clonotype was seen ten or more times. Its target is unknown.

The sequence derives from a woman aged 18-29 years with Graves' hyperthyroidism. Sequenced: blood. The rearrangement joins TRBV6-5 to TRBJ2-4, with D possibly being TRBD2 (6 bases). The CDR3: CASSYQGLAKNIQYF. DNA of the CDR3: TGTGCCAGCAGTTACCAGGGACTAGCCAAAAACATTCAGTACTTC.